The text below deals with one TCR beta chain. As yet, its antigen is unknown. Here immunoSEQ multiplex PCR was the method, and the copy in TCRdb shows in-frame clones only, minus some. This sample has approximately 140,000 clones; 88% occur once, and the top ten carry around 15%. This sample was included in a study of T cell responses to AZD1222 COVID-19 vaccine. From germline, CDR1 is SGHAT and CDR2 FQNNGV. Trimming stripped 0 bases from V and 0 bases from J, with 15 bases between. The CDR3 covers 18 residues. The study, taken as a whole, reports: Donors were largely white British and mainly female; clonal diversity was possibly underestimated. Spike-specific TCRs gained breadth and depth after people received two AZD1222 doses. Among those given AZD1222, only 6 or 7 were seropositive at baseline. Repertoire sampling was restricted to post-peak T cell response timepoints.

Material: peripheral blood, obtained on day 0 of AZD1222 vaccination. V gene TRBV11-2 combines with J gene TRBJ1-5; D call uncertain. This clonotype originated in an adult in good health. The CDR3 DNA reads as TGTGCCAGCAGCTTAGATCGCAGCTATACCTATAGCAATCAGCCCCAGCATTTT. This translates into CASSLDRSYTYSNQPQHF.